The rows below give T cell receptor beta chains drawn from one sample of a study of neurological immune-mediated disorders. From the 5' RACE reads, TCRdb called clonotypes with MiXCR, one entry per CDR3 protein. The sample lists about 21,000 distinct CDR3 sequences, approximately 5.9% occurring once. Sequencing was performed on CD8+ T cells from blood. These receptors were collected from a man in his late teens or twenties in good health. The CDR3 runs from the conserved cysteine through the conserved F or W. The D gene is left open where the match is weak. The size entry is marked missing in some rows and otherwise reads once, few, many or a size class.

J gene | clone size | D gene | V gene | CDR3 DNA | CDR3 protein
TRBJ2-7 | many | TRBD2 | TRBV10-3 | TGTGCCATCGCCCGGGGAGGGGAGAGCTCCTACGAGCAGTACTTC | CAIARGGESSYEQYF
TRBJ2-7 | many | - | TRBV2 | TGTGCCAGTACAGTAGAGAGCTCCTACGAGCAGTACTTC | CASTVESSYEQYF
TRBJ1-6 | many | - | TRBV5-1 | TGCGCCAGCAGCTTGGCTCCAGGTCGGCCACCCCTCCACTTT | CASSLAPGRPPLHF
TRBJ1-1 | many | - | TRBV9 | TGTGCCAGCAGCCAGACAGCGAACACTGAAGCTTTCTTT | CASSQTANTEAFF
TRBJ2-5 | many | - | TRBV12-3/TRBV12-4 | TGTGCCAGCAGTTTAGCGGCGGAAGAGACCCAGTACTTC | CASSLAAEETQYF
TRBJ1-3 | many | - | TRBV29-1 | TGCAGCGTTGAAGATCCGCGGACCGCGTCTGGAAACACCATATATTTT | CSVEDPRTASGNTIYF
TRBJ2-2 | many | - | TRBV6-5 | TGTGCCAGCAGCCACGCCCGTGGGGGGACCAACACCGGGGAGCTGTTTTTT | CASSHARGGTNTGELFF
TRBJ2-1 | many | TRBD2 | TRBV27 | TGTGCCAGCAAGGTAGCGGGGGGTTACAATGAGCAGTTCTTC | CASKVAGGYNEQFF
TRBJ2-7 | - | - | TRBV5-1 | TGCGCCAGCAGCTTGGGTGGTGAGAGCTCCTACGAGCAGTACTTC | CASSLGGESSYEQYF
TRBJ2-7 | many | - | TRBV20-1 | TGCAGTGCTAGAGGGGGTCCAGGAACCTACGAGCAGTACTTC | CSARGGPGTYEQYF
TRBJ2-2 | many | - | TRBV27 | TGTGCCAGCACACCTACCGTGACAGCGAACACCGGGGAGCTGTTTTTT | CASTPTVTANTGELFF
TRBJ1-1 | - | - | TRBV7-9 | TGTGCCATCAGTTTGGGCCCGAACACTGAAGCTTTCTTT | CAISLGPNTEAFF
TRBJ1-2 | many | TRBD1 | TRBV4-3 | TGCGCCAGCAGCCAAGGGCAGGGGGGGGGGAACACCTTC | CASSQGQGGGNTF
TRBJ2-2 | - | - | TRBV7-9 | TGTGCCAGCAGCTCAACCTTGGATGTATCCGGGGAGCTGTTTTTT | CASSSTLDVSGELFF
TRBJ2-1 | many | TRBD1 | TRBV7-9 | TGTGCCAGCCGTTCGGGACAGGGCTACAATGAGCAGTTCTTC | CASRSGQGYNEQFF
TRBJ1-2 | many | TRBD1 | TRBV5-1 | TGCGCCAGCAGCTTAACAACCGGGACAGGGGGCCCAGGGTTTTATGGCTACACCTTC | CASSLTTGTGGPGFYGYTF
TRBJ2-1 | many | - | TRBV6-1 | TGTGCCAGCAGCGAACCGGGACGGTATTACAATGAGCAGTTCTTC | CASSEPGRYYNEQFF
TRBJ2-1 | many | - | TRBV7-6 | TGTGCCAGCAGTTTCGACGAGGACGGGGGAACTTTCTACAATGAGCAGTTCTTC | CASSFDEDGGTFYNEQFF
TRBJ2-2 | - | - | TRBV18 | TGTGCCAGCTCACCACCATCGGAATACACCGGGGAGCTGTTTTTT | CASSPPSEYTGELFF
TRBJ2-1 | - | TRBD2 | TRBV7-2 | TGTGCCACATCGGGACTAGCGGTCTACAATGAGCAGTTCTTC | CATSGLAVYNEQFF
TRBJ2-1 | many | - | TRBV4-3 | TGCGCCAGCAGCCAAGTCGTGGGGCAGGGGCATAATGAGCAGTTCTTC | CASSQVVGQGHNEQFF